The TCR beta chain under discussion was sequenced for a study of response to subunit inactivated influenza vaccine. This clonotype occurred a few times. The antigen is unknown. Germline V gene data show CDR1 as MNHEY and CDR2 as SVGAGI. The CDR3 is 14 amino acids. Trimming removed 0 bases from V and 4 bases from J; junction bases left unmatched: 0. TCRdb re-derived calls from the RT-PCR reads in MiXCR, one entry per CDR3 protein. Of around 170,000 distinct CDR3 sequences listed, roughly 10% are singletons. Study-wide results and caveats: Authors suggested seasonal influenza vaccinations each recruit few new T cells.

The chain carries TRBV6-5 and TRBJ1-1; 9 bases line up with TRBD1. This receptor was identified in a man aged 50 to 69 who received an inactivated influenza vaccine. The starting material was CD8+ T cells sorted from PBMCs, obtained roughly 24 months after vaccination. CDR3 DNA: TGTGCCAGCAGTTACTCGACAGGGGGCACTGAAGCTTTCTTT. It translates to CASSYSTGGTEAFF.